This T cell receptor (beta chain) was obtained from a study of early T cells in non-severe SARS-CoV-2 infection listed by TCRdb under 2021. Looking at the study overall: Because TCR sequencing relied on bulk RNA taken from unsorted whole blood, pairing of alpha and beta chains was not possible.

Ten or more counts support this clonotype. It lacks a known antigen. No much larger clone is present one base from it, and per-base qualities are unavailable. V loses 4 bases of germline sequence and J loses 5 bases, and the interval between the two ends is 12 bases. The CDR3 numbers 13 residues from cysteine through phenylalanine. Only CDR3 DNA remains: 39 bases, in frame from the first base. The germline V gene (reference sequence) specifies LGHDT as CDR1 and YNNKEL as CDR2. A case-control design nested within a healthcare worker cohort in London, UK, was used, with weekly nasopharyngeal swab PCR tests and blood sampling performed. Healthcare workers were enrolled in the week of the UK lockdown, from 23 to 31 March 2020, and were followed every week for up to roughly 15 weeks. Library construction relied on 5' RACE. The instrument given in TCRdb is NextSeq 500. To correct for sequencing error and PCR bias, the TCR library protocol tagged individual cDNA molecules with unique molecular identifiers. Both TCR alpha and beta chains were sequenced, and tight co-correlation was observed between alpha and beta sequence abundances in each sample. As for the original processing: Decombinator V4 was used to annotate the V gene, J gene and CDR3 of the TCR sequences. TCRs were defined as expanded if a significant change between any two time points was detected under a Poisson model with p below 0.0001. TCR abundances were normalised to the total number of TCRs sequenced per sample and expressed as counts per million. MAIT TCRs were defined by TRAV1-2 paired with TRAJ12, TRAJ20 or TRAJ33, and iNKT TCRs by TRAV10 paired with TRAJ18. VDJdb, accessed 1 November 2021, was searched for CMV, EBV and SARS-CoV-2 annotated TCRs, excluding TCRs annotated for multiple antigens. TCRdb trimmed public reads at Q25 via fastp, called clones via MiXCR and kept in-frame beta chains. Duplicate CDR3 protein sequences are folded into a single record with the most common DNA and genes. The authors' filters were not applied to this entry. For this sample the table gives about 26,000 distinct CDR3 sequences, of which 4.4% were detected only once. Around 5.6% of the sample belongs to the ten largest clones.

Beyond this particular receptor, the publication reports: VDJdb matching was skewed toward anti-spike CD8 responses and likely underestimated virus-specific expansions, missing private and CD4 specificities.

Sequencing was done on a sample of whole blood. The chain joins TRBV3-1 to TRBJ2-7; the D element could tentatively be TRBD1 or TRBD2, as 6 bases agree for each. This receptor was obtained from an adult who was a healthcare worker with PCR-confirmed SARS-CoV-2 infection or an uninfected control (not recorded which). The CDR3 in this case is CASSRRGLDEQYF. Here is the DNA: TGTGCCAGCAGCCGGAGGGGGTTAGACGAGCAGTACTTC.